Sequencing of this T cell receptor (beta chain) was carried out in a study of T cells in Graves' hyperthyroidism and ophthalmopathy (dated by TCRdb to about 2019). Looking at the study overall: Peripheral blood was collected at initial diagnosis, before any treatment. The study also compared thyroid tissue and blood T-cell repertoires from a handful of Graves' hyperthyroidism patients. The 95 to 100 discovery patients were randomly divided into training and test sets at a 7:3 ratio. TCR V-J signatures able to tell the groups apart were searched for in a discovery cohort of 100 patients, of whom around 43 had Graves' ophthalmopathy and about 60 had stable Graves' hyperthyroidism. Prospective prediction of ophthalmopathy was tested in an independent validation cohort consisting of some 19 hyperthyroidism patients and approximately 16 patients who later progressed to ophthalmopathy. The paper describes TCR Vbeta CDR3 sequencing of 130 to 150 peripheral blood samples, made up of 43 ophthalmopathy patients, over 70 hyperthyroidism patients and about 17 progressor patients. After sampling, hyperthyroidism patients received methimazole starting at 30 mg daily, and ophthalmopathy patients received high-dose intravenous methylprednisolone. General study outcomes and caveats: In validation, the model predicted progression to ophthalmopathy with roughly 70% sensitivity and 72.22% specificity, a median of about 6 months before onset. In cross-validation, a model built on a 13 V-J signature told ophthalmopathy apart from stable hyperthyroidism with over 85% sensitivity and about 81% specificity, and in testing the same model reached 80%/75%. No statistical method was used to set the sample size in advance, and investigators knew the group allocation. Blood samples also contained most of the expanded thyroid clonotypes (frequency above 0.001), which suggests that blood repertoires may reflect thyroid immune responses.

The CDR3 spans 17 residues, from the cysteine through the phenylalanine. Just CDR3 DNA is preserved here, 51 bases in frame from base 1. Trimming leaves V shorter by 0 bases and J shorter by 4 bases, with the junction holding 10 bases beyond the gene matches. As encoded in the germline V gene (reference sequence), CDR1 is DFQATT while CDR2 is SNEGSKA. The TCR beta CDR3 regions were amplified from the RNA transcripts. A first-round RT-PCR of the TCR CDR3 used the HTBI primer set with the Qiagen OneStep RT-PCR kit. Libraries were constructed in a second round of multiplex PCR, after which size selection and purification were carried out. Paired-end sequencing of the libraries was performed with 100 bp reads on an Illumina HiSeq2000. Turning to the authors' computational methods: SOAPnuke was used to process the raw data, throwing out any read that contained adapters or uncalled bases, had a mean Phred below 15, or lacked an exact constant-primer or identifier match. COPE v1.2.5 was used to merge the high-quality paired reads, and each unique nucleotide sequence was defined as a clonotype. MiTCR v1.1 was used to align clonotypes to the IMGT TRBV, TRBD and TRBJ reference segments. The analysis included only V-J combinations with a frequency above 0.0001, which together covered over 98% of the repertoires. The TCS score was defined as F50 (clonal expansion) divided by E x V (chaos), with BLOSUM62-based TCRdist calculated between CDR3 peptides within each V-J. Welch's t-statistics and random forest reduced around 520 V-J features to roughly 13, which were used in a naive Bayes classifier (R e1071). The raw public data were reprocessed by TCRdb itself: fastp quality trimming at Q25, MiXCR clonotype calling, in-frame beta chains only. Rows with a matching CDR3 protein are joined into one entry that keeps the most common DNA and genes. TCRdb assigned the V and J calls; the authors' analysis was not used. The sample contains 500,000 or so distinct CDR3 sequences, about 15% of them found a single time. 17% of the sample is taken by the ten largest.

Ophthalmopathy patients had moderately to severely active disease, Clinical Activity Score of at least 3, NOSPECS grade of at least 4, and duration under 3 months. The study excluded patients with uncontrolled infections, other autoimmune diseases, pregnancy or lactation. Clinical symptoms, serum thyroxine and TRAb, thyroid ultrasound, and orbital computed tomography formed the basis for the diagnoses. PBMCs were isolated from more than 9 ml of fresh peripheral blood by Ficoll-Paque density gradient centrifugation. Trizol reagent was used to extract total RNA, and RNA quality was then checked on an Agilent 2100 Bioanalyzer. In the case of this clonotype: Its antigen remains undetermined. One base away there is no much larger clone; base qualities are not given.

The sequence joins TRBV20-1 to TRBJ2-2; 8 junctional bases match TRBD2. This clonotype was obtained from a woman aged 18-29 years with Graves' ophthalmopathy. Input material: blood. The CDR3 protein sequence reads: CSARDWKRESLTGELFF. The nucleotides read TGCAGTGCTAGAGATTGGAAGCGGGAGAGCCTCACCGGGGAGCTGTTTTTT.